One and the same sample provided the 8 T cell receptor beta chains below, sequenced in a study of T cells in Graves' hyperthyroidism and ophthalmopathy. There were TCR beta CDR3 regions amplified from RNA transcripts. Initially, a first-round RT-PCR of the TCR CDR3 employed the HTBI primer set. One entry per CDR3 protein, called by TCRdb with MiXCR from the multiplex PCR reads. The table has fewer than 650,000 distinct CDR3 sequences, approximately 15% seen once; the top ten hold roughly 6.2%. Sequencing was carried out using blood. These receptors were obtained from a woman in her 30s with Graves' hyperthyroidism that later progressed to Graves' ophthalmopathy.

The chain links TRBV28 to TRBJ2-5, with D unresolved. The germline gives CDR1 MDHEN, CDR2 SYDVKM. V was cut by 3 bases and J by 5 bases, with 10 bases left in between. The CDR3 is made up of 13 amino acids. CDR3 sequence: CASSFRLLETQYF. In DNA form, the CDR3 reads TGTGCCAGCAGTTTTCGTCTTCTGGAGACCCAGTACTTC.

This clonotype was recorded at least ten times. The rearrangement joins TRBV6-2 or TRBV6-3 to TRBJ2-1; a possible D gene is TRBD2 (5 bases). The CDR3 is made up of 12 amino acids. The V and J ends lost 4 bases and 9 bases respectively, with 10 bases between them. Looked up from germline, CDR1 is MNHEY and CDR2 is SVGEGT. CDR3 nucleotide sequence: TGTGCCAGCAGTTCGGACTGGGTTGAGCAGTTCTTC. Translated: CASSSDWVEQFF.

In its sample, this clonotype was seen many times. The rearrangement links TRBV19 to TRBJ1-2; D is perhaps TRBD1 (5 bases). Per the germline V gene, CDR1 is LNHDA and CDR2 is SQIVND (reference sequence). This CDR3 contains 14 residues. V lost 9 bases to trimming and J lost 2 bases, with 16 bases between them. The CDR3 protein is CASQTTGTNYGYTF. CDR3 bases: TGTGCCAGCCAAACCACAGGTACCAACTATGGCTACACCTTC.

This clonotype has more than one count but fewer than ten. The chain is built from TRBV7-8 and TRBJ2-7; TRBD1 aligns across 11 bases. Germline V gene data show CDR1 as SGHVS and CDR2 as FQNEAQ. The CDR3 runs 19 residues. V lost 6 bases, J lost 1 base, and 17 bases stayed unmatched. CDR3 protein: CASSYPGQGVGRGSYEQYF. The CDR3 DNA sequence: TGTGCCAGCAGTTATCCGGGACAGGGGGTTGGTAGGGGGTCCTACGAGCAGTACTTC.

This clonotype was observed many times. The chain joins TRBV27 to TRBJ1-1, with 9 nucleotides matching TRBD1. This CDR3 has 12 amino acids. The trim removed 11 bases at V and 2 bases at J, leaving 3 bases unmatched. Germline assignment: CDR1 MNHEY and CDR2 SMNVEV (reference sequence). Here the CDR3 DNA reads TGTGCCGTACAGGGGGCAAACACTGAAGCTTTCTTT. Translating gives CAVQGANTEAFF.

This clonotype was counted ten times or more. This rearrangement joins TRBV20-1 to TRBJ2-7, with 7 bases lining up with TRBD1. Trimming removed 0 bases from V and 4 bases from J; junction bases left unmatched: 6. Germline V gene lookup returns CDR1 DFQATT and CDR2 SNEGSKA (reference sequence). The CDR3 has 14 amino acids. CDR3 DNA: TGCAGTGCTAGAGATGGGACAGATCTTTACGAGCAGTACTTC. Translated, it gives CSARDGTDLYEQYF.

The sample holds many counts of this clonotype. The V and J genes are TRBV27 and TRBJ2-7, with 9 bases matching TRBD1. There are 15 residues in the CDR3. Germline CDR1 and CDR2: MNHEY and SMNVEV (reference sequence). The V gene end was trimmed by 5 bases and the J gene end by 2 bases; junction bases not matched to a gene: 7. CDR3: CASSVTGTGTYEQYF. The CDR3 nucleotides read TGTGCCAGCAGTGTTACCGGGACAGGGACCTACGAGCAGTACTTC.

This clonotype was found many times. The chain employs TRBV24-1 and TRBJ1-1; D unresolved. Germline assignment: CDR1 KGHDR and CDR2 SFDVKD. The CDR3 covers 14 residues. Trimming shortened V by 5 bases and J by 11 bases, and 20 bases separated the two germline ends. CDR3 loop: CATSVGVAGSKAFF. CDR3 bases: TGTGCCACCAGTGTTGGCGTCGCGGGCTCGAAGGCTTTCTTT.